This TCR beta chain was captured in a study of cytomegalovirus exposure and HLA in healthy donors. Study observations and caveats: A later analysis linked around 15,000 TCR beta sequences to HLA alleles at 0.05 false discovery rate.

The CDR3 totals 15 residues. The V and J ends lost 4 bases and 3 bases respectively, with 14 bases between them. Germline CDR1 reads SGHKS; CDR2 reads YYEKEE (reference sequence). Note on this clone: As yet, its antigen is unknown.

The PCR employed 60 Vbeta primers together with 13 Jbeta primers. The method was immunoSEQ multiplex PCR; TCRdb's version includes in-frame clones alone and lacks a portion of them. The sample has about 51,000 clones. This rearrangement joins TRBV5-5 to TRBJ1-5, with D possibly matching TRBD1 (5 bases). The receptor was derived from a man aged 35-49 years in good health and CMV-seropositive. Sequencing was done on a sample of PBMCs. CDR3 sequence reads: CASSLRGDFNQPQHF. The CDR3 DNA reads TGTGCCAGCAGCCTTCGGGGGGATTTCAATCAGCCCCAGCATTTT.